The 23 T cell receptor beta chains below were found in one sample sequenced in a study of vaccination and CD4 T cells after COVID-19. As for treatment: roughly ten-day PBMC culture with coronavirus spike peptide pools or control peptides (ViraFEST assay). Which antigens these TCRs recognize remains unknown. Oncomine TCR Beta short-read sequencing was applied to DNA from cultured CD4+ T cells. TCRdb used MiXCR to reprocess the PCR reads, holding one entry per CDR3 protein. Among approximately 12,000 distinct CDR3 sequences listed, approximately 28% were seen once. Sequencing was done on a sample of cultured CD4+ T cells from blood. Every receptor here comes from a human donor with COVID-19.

The CDR3 coding sequence is TGTGCCAGCAGTCCATCCGTAAGAACAACAGGAAACACCATATATTTT. Translated, it gives CASSPSVRTTGNTIYF. This chain joins TRBV6-2 or TRBV6-3 and TRBJ1-3; D call uncertain. This CDR3 has 16 amino acids. The germline V and J ends were trimmed by 5 bases and 4 bases, with 18 bases remaining between them. CDR1 MNHEY and CDR2 SVGEGT come from the germline V gene.

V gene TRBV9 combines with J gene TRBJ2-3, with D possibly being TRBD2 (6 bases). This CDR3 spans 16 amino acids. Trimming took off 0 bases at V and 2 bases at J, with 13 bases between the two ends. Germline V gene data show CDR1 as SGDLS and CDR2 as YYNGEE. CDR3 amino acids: CASSVEAGRPTDTQYF. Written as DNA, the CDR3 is TGTGCCAGCAGCGTAGAGGCGGGACGGCCCACAGATACGCAGTATTTT. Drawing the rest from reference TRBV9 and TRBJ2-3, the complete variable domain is DSGVTQTPKHLITATGQRVTLRCSPRSGDLSVYWYQQSLDQGLQFLIQYYNGEERAKGNILERFSAQQFPDLHSELNLSSLELGDSALYFCASSVEAGRPTDTQYFGPGTRLTVL.

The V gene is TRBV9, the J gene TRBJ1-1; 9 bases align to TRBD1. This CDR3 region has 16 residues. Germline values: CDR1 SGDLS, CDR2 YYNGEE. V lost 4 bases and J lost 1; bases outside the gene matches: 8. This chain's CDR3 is CASSNRDREGNTEAFF. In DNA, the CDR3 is TGTGCCAGCAGCAACCGGGACAGGGAAGGGAACACTGAAGCTTTCTTT.

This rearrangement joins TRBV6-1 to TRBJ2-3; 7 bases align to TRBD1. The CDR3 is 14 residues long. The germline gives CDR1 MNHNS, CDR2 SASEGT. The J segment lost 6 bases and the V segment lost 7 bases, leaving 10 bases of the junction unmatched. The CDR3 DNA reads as TGTGCCAGCAAACTGCGACAGGGAACCGATACGCAGTATTTT. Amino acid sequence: CASKLRQGTDTQYF.

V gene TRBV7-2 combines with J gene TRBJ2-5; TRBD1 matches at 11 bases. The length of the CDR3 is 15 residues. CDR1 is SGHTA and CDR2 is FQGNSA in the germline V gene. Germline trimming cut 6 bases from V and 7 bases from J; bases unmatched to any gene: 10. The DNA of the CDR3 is TGTGCCAGCAGTCGTCCGGGACAGGGGGAAGGGACCCAGTACTTC. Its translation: CASSRPGQGEGTQYF.

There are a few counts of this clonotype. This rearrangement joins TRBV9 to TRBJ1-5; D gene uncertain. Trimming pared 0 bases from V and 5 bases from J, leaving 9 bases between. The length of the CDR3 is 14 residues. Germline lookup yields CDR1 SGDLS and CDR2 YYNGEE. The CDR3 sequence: CASSVEGMDQPQHF. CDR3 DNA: TGTGCCAGCAGCGTAGAAGGGATGGATCAGCCCCAGCATTTT.

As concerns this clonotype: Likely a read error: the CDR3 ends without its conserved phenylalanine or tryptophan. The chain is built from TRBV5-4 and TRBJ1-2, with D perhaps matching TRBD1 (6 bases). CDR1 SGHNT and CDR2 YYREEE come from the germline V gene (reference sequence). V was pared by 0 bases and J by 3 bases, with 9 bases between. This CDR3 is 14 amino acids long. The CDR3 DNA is TGTGCCAGCAGCTTGGCCGGGGGCTACTATGGCTACACCCTC. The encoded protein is CASSLAGGYYGYTL.

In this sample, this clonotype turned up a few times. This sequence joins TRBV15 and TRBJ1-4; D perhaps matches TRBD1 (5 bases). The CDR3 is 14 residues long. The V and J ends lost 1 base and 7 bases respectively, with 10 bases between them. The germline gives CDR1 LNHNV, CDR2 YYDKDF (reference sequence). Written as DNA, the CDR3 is TGTGCCACCAGCAGAGCGGGGGAGCTTGAAAAACTGTTTTTT. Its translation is CATSRAGELEKLFF.

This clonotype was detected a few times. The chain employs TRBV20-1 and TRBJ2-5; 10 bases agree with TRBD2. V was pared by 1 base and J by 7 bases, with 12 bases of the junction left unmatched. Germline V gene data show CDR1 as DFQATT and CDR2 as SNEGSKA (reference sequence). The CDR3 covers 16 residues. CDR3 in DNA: TGCAGTGCTAGAGCCGATCTAGCGGGAGTCAGAGCGACCCAGTACTTC. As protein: CSARADLAGVRATQYF.

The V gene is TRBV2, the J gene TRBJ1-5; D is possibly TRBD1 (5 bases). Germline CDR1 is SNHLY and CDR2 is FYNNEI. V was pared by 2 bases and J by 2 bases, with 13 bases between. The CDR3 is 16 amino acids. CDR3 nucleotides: TGTGCCAGCAGTGAATCGGGCAGGGCTGGCAATCAGCCCCAGCATTTT. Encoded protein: CASSESGRAGNQPQHF.

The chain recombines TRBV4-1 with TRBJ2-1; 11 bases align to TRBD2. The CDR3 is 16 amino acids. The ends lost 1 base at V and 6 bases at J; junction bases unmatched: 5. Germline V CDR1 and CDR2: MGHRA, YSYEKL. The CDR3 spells CASSQGGLAGGNEQFF. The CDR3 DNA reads TGCGCCAGCAGCCAAGGCGGCCTAGCGGGGGGCAATGAGCAGTTCTTC.

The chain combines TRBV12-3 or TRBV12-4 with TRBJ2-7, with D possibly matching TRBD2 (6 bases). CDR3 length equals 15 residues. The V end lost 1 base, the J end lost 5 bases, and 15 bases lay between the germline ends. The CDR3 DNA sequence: TGTGCCAGCAGTTTAGGGCGGGAAAGGTCTCACGAGCAGTACTTC. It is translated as CASSLGRERSHEQYF.

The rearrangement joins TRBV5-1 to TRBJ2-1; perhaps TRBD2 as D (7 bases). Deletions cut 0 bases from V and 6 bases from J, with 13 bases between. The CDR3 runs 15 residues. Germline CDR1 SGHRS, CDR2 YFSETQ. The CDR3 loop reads CASSLAYGGLNEQFF. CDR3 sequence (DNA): TGCGCCAGCAGCTTGGCCTACGGGGGGCTCAATGAGCAGTTCTTC.

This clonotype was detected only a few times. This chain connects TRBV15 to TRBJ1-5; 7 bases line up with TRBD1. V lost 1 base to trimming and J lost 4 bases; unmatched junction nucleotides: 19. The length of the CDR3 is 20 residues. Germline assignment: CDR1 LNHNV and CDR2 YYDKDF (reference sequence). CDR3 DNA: TGTGCCACCAGCAGAGCCTCGGTGGGAGTCTGGGACAGAAAGAATCAGCCCCAGCATTTT. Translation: CATSRASVGVWDRKNQPQHF.

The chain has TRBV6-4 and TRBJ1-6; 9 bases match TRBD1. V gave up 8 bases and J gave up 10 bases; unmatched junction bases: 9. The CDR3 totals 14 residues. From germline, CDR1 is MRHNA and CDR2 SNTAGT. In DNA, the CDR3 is TGTGCCAGCCTGGGGGACAGGGACGGCTCACCCCTCCACTTT. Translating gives CASLGDRDGSPLHF.

DNA for the CDR3: TGTGCCAGCAGACCCCCGGGACTCAGCTTCAACAATCAGCCCCAGCATTTT. Encoded protein: CASRPPGLSFNNQPQHF. The chain joins TRBV12-3 or TRBV12-4 to TRBJ1-5, with a possible D match to TRBD1 (5 bases). Trimming cost V 6 bases and J 3 bases, with 21 bases left between them. The CDR3 covers 17 residues.

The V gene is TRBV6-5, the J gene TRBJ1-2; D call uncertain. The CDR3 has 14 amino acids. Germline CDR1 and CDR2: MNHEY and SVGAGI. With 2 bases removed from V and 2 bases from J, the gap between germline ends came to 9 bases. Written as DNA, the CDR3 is TGTGCCAGCAGTTACGGAAGGAAGAACTATGGCTACACCTTC. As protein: CASSYGRKNYGYTF.

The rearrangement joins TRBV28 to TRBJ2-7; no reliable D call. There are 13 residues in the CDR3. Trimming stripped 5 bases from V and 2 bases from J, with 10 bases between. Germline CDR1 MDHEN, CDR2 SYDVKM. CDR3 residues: CASSPTSTYEQYF. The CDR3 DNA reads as TGTGCCAGCAGTCCGACAAGTACCTACGAGCAGTACTTC.

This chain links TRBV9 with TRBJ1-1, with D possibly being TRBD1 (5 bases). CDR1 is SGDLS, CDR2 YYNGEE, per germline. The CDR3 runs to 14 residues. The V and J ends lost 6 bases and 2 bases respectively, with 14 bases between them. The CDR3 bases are TGTGCCAGCAATAAAGGAGGGGCTAACACTGAAGCTTTCTTT. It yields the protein CASNKGGANTEAFF.

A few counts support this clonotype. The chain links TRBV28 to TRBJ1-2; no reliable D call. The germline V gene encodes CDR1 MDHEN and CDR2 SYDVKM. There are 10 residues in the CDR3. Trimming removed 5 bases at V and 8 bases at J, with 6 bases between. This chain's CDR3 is CASSAEGYTF. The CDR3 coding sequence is TGTGCCAGCAGTGCGGAGGGCTACACCTTC.

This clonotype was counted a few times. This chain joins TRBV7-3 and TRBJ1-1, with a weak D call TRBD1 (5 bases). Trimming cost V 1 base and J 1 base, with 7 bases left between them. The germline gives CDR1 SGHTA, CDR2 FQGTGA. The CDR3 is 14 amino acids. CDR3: CASSLNGQNTEAFF. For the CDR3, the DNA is TGTGCCAGCAGCTTAAATGGACAGAACACTGAAGCTTTCTTT.

The CDR3 coding sequence is TGTGCCAGCAGCCTGGGGGGCGCCGGTCCCGAGCAGTACTTC. It is translated as CASSLGGAGPEQYF. The gene calls are TRBV5-4 and TRBJ2-7; perhaps D is TRBD1 or TRBD2 (6 bases each). The CDR3 covers 14 residues. The germline V gene encodes CDR1 SGHNT and CDR2 YYREEE (reference sequence). Trimming removed 4 bases at V and 6 bases at J, with 17 bases between.

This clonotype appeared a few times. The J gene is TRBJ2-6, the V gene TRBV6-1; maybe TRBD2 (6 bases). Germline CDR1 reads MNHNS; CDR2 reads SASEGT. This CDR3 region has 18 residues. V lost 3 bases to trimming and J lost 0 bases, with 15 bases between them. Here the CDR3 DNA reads TGTGCCAGCAGTGAGTTAGTGGGGGGAAGCTCTGGGGCCAACGTCCTGACTTTC. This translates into CASSELVGGSSGANVLTF.